This paragraph covers one T cell receptor beta chain sequence. This record belongs to a study of blood T cell repertoires in COVID-19. At the level of the study: Samples taken during acute and convalescent COVID-19 were collected in the United States, Italy and Spain.

The V gene's germline CDR1 is MNHEY and CDR2 SVGAGI. V shed 6 bases and J 5 bases; nucleotides not matched to a gene: 7. This CDR3 has 15 residues. The table came from immunoSEQ multiplex PCR; TCRdb's copy has only in-frame clones and leaves some out. The repertoire holds 250,000 to 350,000 clones, with 90% as singletons. This TCR was recovered from a woman aged 25-40 years who had recovered from COVID-19. Sequenced: PBMCs or T cells enriched from blood (not recorded which). J is TRBJ1-4 and V is TRBV6-5; the match to TRBD1 covers 9 bases. The CDR3: CASSPRDRENEKLFF. In nucleotides, the CDR3 is TGTGCCAGCAGCCCGAGGGACAGGGAAAATGAAAAACTGTTTTTT.